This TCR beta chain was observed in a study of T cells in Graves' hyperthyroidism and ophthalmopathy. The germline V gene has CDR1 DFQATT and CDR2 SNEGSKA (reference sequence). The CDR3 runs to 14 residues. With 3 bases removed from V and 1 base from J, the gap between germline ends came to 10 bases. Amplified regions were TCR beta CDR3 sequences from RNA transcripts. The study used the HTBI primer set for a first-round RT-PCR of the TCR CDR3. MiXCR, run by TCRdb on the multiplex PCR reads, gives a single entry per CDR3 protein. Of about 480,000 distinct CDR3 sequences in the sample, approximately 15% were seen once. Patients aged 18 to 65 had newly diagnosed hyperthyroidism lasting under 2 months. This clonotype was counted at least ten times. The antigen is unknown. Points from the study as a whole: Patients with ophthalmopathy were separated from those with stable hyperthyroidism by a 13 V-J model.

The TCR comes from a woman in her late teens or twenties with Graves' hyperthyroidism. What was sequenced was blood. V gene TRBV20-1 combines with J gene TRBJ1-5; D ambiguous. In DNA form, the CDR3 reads TGCAGTGCTAGTAGTTACGCGAGCAATCAGCCCCAGCATTTT. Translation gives CSASSYASNQPQHF.